Shown below are 20 T cell receptor beta chains from a single sample sequenced in a study of T cell changes during pregnancy in multiple sclerosis. The repertoire was sequenced with immunoSEQ multiplex PCR; TCRdb's copy has only in-frame clones and lacks some. This sample has about 48,000 clones; 94% occur once, and the top ten carry approximately 0.49%. The sequences come from CD4+ T cells from peripheral blood mononuclear cells, collected in the first trimester of pregnancy. All receptors come from a female donor with multiple sclerosis, enrolled in a pregnancy study.

This sequence joins TRBV7-2 and TRBJ2-1, with 8 bases that match TRBD2. J was trimmed by 1 base and V by 6 bases; bases with no gene match: 14. This CDR3 region has 18 residues. Per germline, CDR1 SGHTA and CDR2 FQGNSA. The DNA for the CDR3 is TGTGCCAGCAGGCGATCGAACGGGCGGGGGGTTTCCTACAATGAGCAGTTCTTC. Protein product: CASRRSNGRGVSYNEQFF.

This clone came up once. This chain connects TRBV5-1 to TRBJ1-1; weak D call: TRBD1 (5 bases). V was trimmed by 0 bases and J by 4 bases, leaving 13 bases between them. This CDR3 contains 15 residues. Looked up from germline, CDR1 is SGHRS and CDR2 is YFSETQ. CDR3 nucleotide sequence: TGCGCCAGCAGCTTGGCGCAGGGCGGGGTCACTGAAGCTTTCTTT. Protein product: CASSLAQGGVTEAFF.

The chain combines TRBV6-5 with TRBJ2-7, with 7 positions matching TRBD1. Germline V gene lookup returns CDR1 MNHEY and CDR2 SVGAGI. The V gene end was trimmed by 2 bases and the J gene end by 2 bases; junction bases not matched to a gene: 6. The CDR3 consists of 15 residues. The CDR3 sequence is CASSYNGDRTYEQYF. In DNA form, the CDR3 reads TGTGCCAGCAGTTACAATGGGGACAGAACCTACGAGCAGTACTTC.

The J gene is TRBJ2-2, the V gene TRBV7-6; 12 bases fit TRBD1. The ends lost 0 bases at V and 0 bases at J; junction bases unmatched: 2. Per the germline V gene, CDR1 is SGHVS and CDR2 is FNYEAQ. The CDR3 consists of 18 residues. CDR3 loop: CASSLAGQGAANTGELFF. CDR3 in DNA: TGTGCCAGCAGCTTAGCGGGACAGGGGGCCGCGAACACCGGGGAGCTGTTTTTT. Drawing the rest from reference TRBV7-6 and TRBJ2-2, the complete variable domain is GAGVSQSPRYKVTKRGQDVALRCDPISGHVSLYWYRQALGQGPEFLTYFNYEAQQDKSGLPNDRFSAERPEGSISTLTIQRTEQRDSAMYRCASSLAGQGAANTGELFFGEGSRLTVL.

The chain has TRBV27 and TRBJ1-6; 11 nucleotides agree with TRBD1. The CDR3 spans 19 residues. Germline loops: CDR1 MNHEY, CDR2 SMNVEV (reference sequence). After removal of 3 bases from V and 4 bases from J, the junction contained 11 bases not matched to a gene. CDR3: CASSLVGTGGSGYNSPLHF. The CDR3 DNA sequence: TGTGCCAGCAGTTTGGTTGGGACAGGGGGTTCCGGATATAATTCACCCCTCCACTTT.

The chain uses TRBV9 and TRBJ2-3; TRBD2 agrees at 9 bases. Germline values: CDR1 SGDLS, CDR2 YYNGEE. V trimming: 0 bases; J trimming: 5 bases; junction bases outside the gene matches: 10. CDR3 length: 17 amino acids. The CDR3 nucleotides are TGTGCCAGCAGCGTAGCTGGGGCGGGGGGGCCTCAAGATACGCAGTATTTT. Its translation: CASSVAGAGGPQDTQYF.

The chain uses TRBV2 and TRBJ1-2, with 9 bases identical to TRBD1. The V gene's germline CDR1 is SNHLY and CDR2 FYNNEI. Trimming cost V 8 bases and J 5 bases; bases outside gene matches: 9. The CDR3 consists of 14 residues. CDR3 residues: CASGQGQGLYGYTF. CDR3 DNA sequence: TGTGCCAGCGGCCAGGGACAGGGCCTATATGGCTACACCTTC. Complete variable domain (other parts from reference TRBV2 and TRBJ1-2): EPEVTQTPSHQVTQMGQEVILRCVPISNHLYFYWYRQILGQKVEFLVSFYNNEISEKSEIFDDQFSVERPDGSNFTLKIRSTKLEDSAMYFCASGQGQGLYGYTFGSGTRLTVV.

V and J are TRBV6-1 and TRBJ1-1, with 7 bases fitting TRBD1. This CDR3 spans 12 amino acids. V lost 11 bases to trimming and J lost 5 bases; unmatched junction nucleotides: 8. Germline CDR1 is MNHNS and CDR2 is SASEGT. CDR3 nucleotides: TGTGCCTCGTCTTGGACAGGTACTGAAGCTTTCTTT. This codes for CASSWTGTEAFF.

V is TRBV7-8 and J is TRBJ2-5, with 10 bases identical to TRBD1. The CDR3 sequence is 14 residues long. Germline trimming cut 2 bases from V and 5 bases from J; bases unmatched to any gene: 2. The germline V gene encodes CDR1 SGHVS and CDR2 FQNEAQ. The CDR3 DNA is TGTGCCAGCAGCTTAATGACAGGGGGCGAGACCCAGTACTTC. Encoded protein: CASSLMTGGETQYF.

The chain couples TRBV9 to TRBJ2-5; 9 positions match TRBD1. The V segment lost 3 bases and the J segment 0 bases; nucleotides outside the gene matches: 6. Per the germline V gene, CDR1 is SGDLS and CDR2 is YYNGEE. The CDR3 runs to 16 residues. The chain's CDR3 is CASSGTQGAYQETQYF. CDR3 DNA: TGTGCCAGCAGCGGCACACAGGGGGCCTACCAAGAGACCCAGTACTTC.

The chain links TRBV11-2 to TRBJ2-5; TRBD2 is a possible D gene (6 bases). Trimming removed 5 bases at V and 2 bases at J, with 18 bases between. This CDR3 has 16 residues. The germline CDR1 and CDR2 sequences are SGHAT and FQNNGV. CDR3 sequence reads: CASSGGVLGGQETQYF. For the CDR3, the DNA is TGTGCCAGCAGCGGTGGGGTATTGGGGGGTCAAGAGACCCAGTACTTC.

V is TRBV9 and J is TRBJ2-7; the match to TRBD1 covers 10 bases. With 3 bases clipped from V and 3 bases from J, the junction kept 6 bases outside the gene matches. Looked up from germline, CDR1 is SGDLS and CDR2 is YYNGEE. The CDR3 runs 15 residues. CDR3 region: CASSATGQGLYEQYF. CDR3 nucleotide sequence: TGTGCCAGCAGCGCCACGGGACAGGGGCTCTACGAGCAGTACTTC.

The chain uses TRBV9 and TRBJ2-7; 10 bases are a match to TRBD2. The CDR3 length is 14 residues. The trim removed 5 bases at V and 1 base at J, leaving 3 bases unmatched. CDR1 and CDR2 (germline): SGDLS, YYNGEE. CDR3 in DNA: TGTGCCAGCAGTCCTAGCGGGGGTTCCTACGAGCAGTACTTC. Translated: CASSPSGGSYEQYF.

The chain couples TRBV2 to TRBJ1-1; 7 nucleotides align to TRBD1. Losses at the gene ends were 4 bases for V and 8 bases for J; bases not matched to a gene: 1. The CDR3 is 11 amino acids. The germline gives CDR1 SNHLY, CDR2 FYNNEI. CDR3 protein: CASSVTGEAFF. CDR3 bases: TGTGCCAGCAGTGTGACAGGGGAAGCTTTCTTT. Combining the CDR3 with reference TRBV2 and TRBJ1-1 gives the whole variable domain EPEVTQTPSHQVTQMGQEVILRCVPISNHLYFYWYRQILGQKVEFLVSFYNNEISEKSEIFDDQFSVERPDGSNFTLKIRSTKLEDSAMYFCASSVTGEAFFGQGTRLTVV.

CDR3 residues: CASSPRGRTSGALYEQYF. The CDR3 region has the DNA TGTGCCAGCAGCCCCCGGGGCCGCACTAGCGGGGCCCTCTACGAGCAGTACTTC. The rearrangement joins TRBV7-3 to TRBJ2-7; 10 bases are shared with TRBD2. The CDR3 is 18 amino acids. V lost 5 bases and J lost 3; bases outside the gene matches: 16. The germline V gene has CDR1 SGHTA and CDR2 FQGTGA. The variable domain in full, completed from reference TRBV7-3 and TRBJ2-7, reads GAGVSQTPSNKVTEKGKYVELRCDPISGHTALYWYRQSLGQGPEFLIYFQGTGAADDSGLPNDRFFAVRPEGSVSTLKIQRTERGDSAVYLCASSPRGRTSGALYEQYFGPGTRLTVT.

The chain recombines TRBV5-6 with TRBJ2-5; 9 bases are a match to TRBD2. The trim removed 0 bases at V and 5 bases at J, leaving 8 bases unmatched. From germline, CDR1 is SGHDT and CDR2 YYEEEE. The CDR3 extends over 16 amino acids. This CDR3 reads CASSLDAGGPRETQYF. CDR3 bases: TGTGCCAGCAGCTTGGACGCGGGGGGGCCGCGGGAGACCCAGTACTTC.

V usage is TRBV9 and J usage is TRBJ2-7, with 9 bases matching TRBD2. V was clipped by 0 bases and J by 3 bases; unmatched bases: 4. Germline V gene sequence: CDR1 SGDLS, CDR2 YYNGEE. The CDR3 sequence is 15 residues long. DNA for the CDR3: TGTGCCAGCAGCGTAGCAGCGGGGGGTAGCTACGAGCAGTACTTC. Translation: CASSVAAGGSYEQYF.

The CDR3 loop reads CASSFSRQETQYF. Written as DNA, the CDR3 is TGCGCCAGCAGCTTTTCCAGACAAGAGACCCAGTACTTC. The rearrangement uses TRBV5-1 and TRBJ2-5; D gene uncertain. This CDR3 has 13 amino acids. Trimming cost V 2 bases and J 2 bases, with 7 bases left between them. Germline V CDR1 and CDR2: SGHRS, YFSETQ.

This clone was observed once. The V gene is TRBV6-5, the J gene TRBJ2-2; 7 positions match TRBD1. The germline CDR1 and CDR2 sequences are MNHEY and SVGAGI. The trim removed 5 bases at V and 7 bases at J, leaving 10 bases unmatched. This CDR3 comprises 15 residues. The CDR3 DNA is TGTGCCAGCAGTCCTCCCCGACAGGGCGGCGGGGAGCTGTTTTTT. Amino acid sequence: CASSPPRQGGGELFF.

The rearrangement joins TRBV29-1 to TRBJ2-2; maybe TRBD2 (6 bases). CDR1 SQVTM and CDR2 ANQGSEA come from the germline V gene. V lost 4 bases and J 5 bases, leaving 11 bases between the germline ends. CDR3 length equals 13 residues. The CDR3 loop reads CSVGRGGTGELFF. CDR3 DNA sequence: TGCAGCGTTGGGAGGGGAGGAACCGGGGAGCTGTTTTTT.